Below are 23 T cell receptor beta chains sequenced from a single sample in a study of CXCR3-negative and CXCR3-positive naive CD8 T cells. TRB cDNA libraries were made by UMI-labeled 5' RACE. For each CDR3 protein, TCRdb gives one entry from its re-call of the 5' RACE reads, without DNA. This table holds 45,000 to 65,000 distinct CDR3 sequences. The sequencing sample was made of naive CXCR3- CD8+ T cells from blood. The subset was: CD45RO-CCR7+CD27+CD95- naive CD8+ T cells lacking CXCR3 (TNR3-). These TCRs come from a human donor in good health. Some clones in this sample may be carry-over from other donors' samples.

The V gene is TRBV12-3 or TRBV12-4, the J gene TRBJ2-5; the TRBD1 assignment by TCRdb is unverifiable without DNA. CDR3 length equals 15 residues. CDR3 sequence reads: CASSLGAEAQETQYF.

This sequence joins TRBV7-6 and TRBJ2-7. The CDR3 loop spans 17 amino acids. CDR1 SGHVS and CDR2 FNYEAQ come from the germline V gene. CDR3 residues: CASSLGVRTERTYEQYF.

The V call is TRBV6-5, the J call TRBJ2-1; TCRdb picks TRBD1, but there is no DNA to check that call. The CDR3 runs to 14 residues. Germline V gives CDR1 MNHEY, CDR2 SVGAGI. CDR3 loop: CASRETGTYNEQFF.

The chain couples TRBV29-1 to TRBJ2-3; TCRdb calls TRBD1, which cannot be checked without DNA. The CDR3 consists of 17 residues. The germline gives CDR1 SQVTM, CDR2 ANQGSEA. CDR3 region: CSVEEGTGTGITDTQYF.

This clonotype ranks as medium-sized in terms of frequency. The chain links TRBV4-2 to TRBJ2-3; the D call of TRBD1 rests on TCRdb alone, since no DNA is present to check it. The length of the CDR3 is 16 residues. Germline CDR1 is LGHNA and CDR2 is YNFKEQ. CDR3 loop: CASSQAYRGGPDTQYF.

The V call is TRBV6-6, the J call TRBJ1-2; TCRdb gives TRBD1 as the D gene, but with no DNA this cannot be confirmed. Germline values: CDR1 MNHNY, CDR2 SVGAGI (reference sequence). The CDR3 totals 12 residues. The CDR3 here is CASWGERDGYTF.

This chain connects TRBV29-1 to TRBJ2-2; TCRdb lists TRBD1, though no DNA is available to test this call. From germline, CDR1 is SQVTM and CDR2 ANQGSEA. The CDR3 length is 14 residues. The CDR3 region is CSVEQGVNTGELFF.

This chain uses TRBV27 with TRBJ2-1; TCRdb calls TRBD1, which cannot be checked without DNA. CDR3 length: 14 amino acids. In germline, CDR1 is MNHEY, CDR2 SMNVEV (reference sequence). The CDR3: CASSIGGGEHEQFF.

The chain joins TRBV6-2 or TRBV6-3 to TRBJ2-3; TCRdb gives TRBD2 as the D gene, but with no DNA this cannot be confirmed. The germline CDR1 and CDR2 sequences are MNHEY and SVGEGT. The CDR3 covers 17 residues. CDR3 residues: CASSYFSSEGRTDTQYF.

The genes are TRBV12-3 or TRBV12-4 and TRBJ1-1. The CDR3 spans 11 residues. This CDR3 reads CASSSPRGAFF.

This chain links TRBV2 with TRBJ1-5. The CDR3 covers 15 residues. Looked up from germline, CDR1 is SNHLY and CDR2 is FYNNEI. The CDR3 loop reads CASSEGVISNQPQHF.

The rearrangement links TRBV5-1 to TRBJ2-1; TCRdb returns TRBD1, unconfirmable since there is no DNA. The CDR3 loop spans 15 amino acids. The germline V gene encodes CDR1 SGHRS and CDR2 YFSETQ. CDR3 region: CASSLGAGSVNEQFF.

This chain uses TRBV7-9 with TRBJ2-1. Germline CDR1 is SEHNR and CDR2 is FQNEAQ (reference sequence). The CDR3 is 15 residues long. The CDR3: CASSSGFGSHNEQFF.

The chain recombines TRBV5-1 with TRBJ2-7. This CDR3 is 14 amino acids long. CDR1 and CDR2 (germline): SGHRS, YFSETQ. The CDR3 loop is CASSWGAAPYEQYF.

The chain combines TRBV29-1 with TRBJ2-1; TCRdb's D call, TRBD2, is unchecked because there is no DNA. The CDR3 length is 13 residues. Germline V CDR1 and CDR2: SQVTM, ANQGSEA. The CDR3 sequence: CSVTLAGLNEQFF.

The chain is built from TRBV11-3 and TRBJ2-2; TCRdb's D gene call, TRBD1, goes unchecked for lack of DNA. The CDR3 consists of 15 residues. CDR1 and CDR2 from the germline V gene are SGHNT and YENEEA. The CDR3 sequence is CASSLAHGTTGELFF.

The gene calls are TRBV29-1 and TRBJ2-1. Per the germline V gene, CDR1 is SQVTM and CDR2 is ANQGSEA. This CDR3 is built from 11 residues. CDR3: CSGTSYNEQFF.

The genes are TRBV24-1 and TRBJ2-3; as DNA is missing, the TRBD2 call by TCRdb cannot be tested. CDR1 is KGHDR and CDR2 is SFDVKD in the germline V gene. The CDR3 extends over 14 amino acids. CDR3 residues: CATSGGGGDYTQYF.

The rearrangement uses TRBV20-1 and TRBJ2-7; TCRdb designates TRBD2, a call that cannot be tested without DNA. In germline, CDR1 is DFQATT, CDR2 SNEGSKA (reference sequence). This CDR3 has 15 residues. The CDR3 here is CSAASIAGGTYEQYF.

The V and J genes are TRBV7-8 and TRBJ2-1; TCRdb's assignment of TRBD1 cannot be checked, as there is no DNA. CDR1 and CDR2 (germline): SGHVS, FQNEAQ. This CDR3 is built from 15 residues. The CDR3 region is CASRSEGTLPNEQFF.

The V call is TRBV6-5, the J call TRBJ2-1. This CDR3 contains 12 residues. Germline V CDR1 and CDR2: MNHEY, SVGAGI. The CDR3 protein is CASSSTDNEQFF.

The CDR3 region is CASSSEGGVMNTEAFF. This chain joins TRBV5-1 and TRBJ1-1; TCRdb returns TRBD1, unconfirmable since there is no DNA. The CDR3 extends over 16 amino acids. CDR1 and CDR2 from the germline V gene are SGHRS and YFSETQ.

The V gene is TRBV12-3 or TRBV12-4, the J gene TRBJ1-5; TCRdb's D call, TRBD1, is unchecked because there is no DNA. The CDR3 extends over 13 amino acids. CDR3 loop: CASSSTGRNPQHF.